The 12 T cell receptor beta chains below were found in one sample sequenced in a study of early T cells in non-severe SARS-CoV-2 infection. One entry per CDR3 protein results from TCRdb running MiXCR on the 5' RACE reads. The data show 65,000 to 95,000 distinct CDR3 sequences, roughly 13% seen once. The specimen sequenced was whole blood. The receptors come from an adult who was a healthcare worker with PCR-confirmed SARS-CoV-2 infection or an uninfected control (not recorded which).

V is TRBV20-1 and J is TRBJ2-1; D ambiguous. V was cut by 3 bases and J by 5 bases, with 17 bases left in between. CDR3 length: 15 residues. Per the germline V gene, CDR1 is DFQATT and CDR2 is SNEGSKA (reference sequence). The CDR3 sequence is CSASFRQPENNEQFF. The CDR3 coding sequence is TGCAGTGCTAGTTTCCGGCAGCCCGAGAACAATGAGCAGTTCTTC.

This clonotype was observed at least ten times. V gene TRBV7-3 combines with J gene TRBJ2-5; D perhaps matches TRBD2 (6 bases). Looked up from germline, CDR1 is SGHTA and CDR2 is FQGTGA. V lost 1 base and J lost 3, with 12 bases in between. This CDR3 is built from 15 residues. The CDR3: CASSLRGTREETQYF. CDR3 sequence (DNA): TGTGCCAGCAGCTTAAGAGGGACTCGAGAAGAGACCCAGTACTTC.

This clonotype was recorded only once. The rearrangement uses TRBV28 and TRBJ1-5; possible D gene TRBD1, 6 bases. This CDR3 is 14 amino acids long. From germline, CDR1 is MDHEN and CDR2 SYDVKM. Trimming took 6 bases from V and 3 from J, leaving 12 bases between them. The CDR3 region has the DNA TGTGCCAGCAGAAAGGGGGGAAACAATCAGCCCCAGCATTTT. Its protein product is CASRKGGNNQPQHF. Using reference TRBV28 and TRBJ1-5 for the parts outside the CDR3, the full variable domain is DVKVTQSSRYLVKRTGEKVFLECVQDMDHENMFWYRQDPGLGLRLIYFSYDVKMKEKGDIPEGYSVSREKKERFSLILESASTNQTSMYLCASRKGGNNQPQHFGDGTRLSIL.

This clonotype occurred a few times. The chain links TRBV12-3 or TRBV12-4 to TRBJ1-1; 7 nucleotides align to TRBD1. The V segment lost 3 bases and the J segment 1 base; nucleotides outside the gene matches: 8. The CDR3 is 16 residues long. CDR3 protein: CASSFLWGTANTEAFF. As DNA, the CDR3 is TGTGCCAGCAGTTTTCTATGGGGGACAGCGAACACTGAAGCTTTCTTT.

This clonotype has a handful of counts. The CDR3 DNA follows: TGTGCCAGCAGTGTTAAACAGGGGGGTGAAAAACTGTTTTTT. Amino acids: CASSVKQGGEKLFF. The chain has TRBV2 and TRBJ1-4, with TRBD1 identical over 8 bases. Trimming cost V 4 bases and J 7 bases; bases outside gene matches: 5. In germline, CDR1 is SNHLY, CDR2 FYNNEI. This CDR3 has 14 residues. Full variable domain (missing parts from reference TRBV2 and TRBJ1-4): EPEVTQTPSHQVTQMGQEVILRCVPISNHLYFYWYRQILGQKVEFLVSFYNNEISEKSEIFDDQFSVERPDGSNFTLKIRSTKLEDSAMYFCASSVKQGGEKLFFGSGTQLSVL.

This clonotype was recorded a few times. The chain links TRBV3-1 to TRBJ2-2; D ambiguous. Trimming shortened V by 1 base and J by 7 bases, and 7 bases separated the two germline ends. This CDR3 has 13 residues. The germline V gene has CDR1 LGHDT and CDR2 YNNKEL (reference sequence). The CDR3 reads CASSQVSFGELFF. The CDR3 bases are TGTGCCAGCAGCCAAGTCTCTTTCGGGGAGCTGTTTTTT.

This clonotype was seen at least ten times. The gene calls are TRBV6-5 and TRBJ2-7; a weak D match, TRBD1 (8 bases). The CDR3 extends over 13 amino acids. Germline values: CDR1 MNHEY, CDR2 SVGAGI. The ends were cut back, 8 bases at V and 6 bases at J, with 17 bases in the middle. For the CDR3, the DNA is TGTGCCAGCCACAGGGGGGGCCTGTCCGAGCAGTACTTC. This gives the protein CASHRGGLSEQYF.

In its sample, this clonotype was seen a few times. The chain links TRBV7-9 to TRBJ2-1, with a tentative D call TRBD1 (6 bases). Per the germline V gene, CDR1 is SEHNR and CDR2 is FQNEAQ (reference sequence). V gave up 5 bases and J gave up 5 bases, with 16 bases separating them. The CDR3 runs to 15 residues. This CDR3 reads CASSQRDKPNNEQFF. The CDR3 DNA reads as TGTGCCAGCAGCCAACGGGACAAGCCGAACAATGAGCAGTTCTTC. Full variable domain (outside the CDR3, taken from reference TRBV7-9 and TRBJ2-1): DTGVSQNPRHKITKRGQNVTFRCDPISEHNRLYWYRQTLGQGPEFLTYFQNEAQLEKSRLLSDRFSAERPKGSFSTLEIQRTEQGDSAMYLCASSQRDKPNNEQFFGPGTRLTVL.

At least ten counts were recorded for this clonotype. This chain's CDR3 is CASSSGGVADTQYF. Written as DNA, the CDR3 is TGTGCCAGCAGCTCAGGGGGGGTTGCAGATACGCAGTATTTT. The J gene is TRBJ2-3, the V gene TRBV7-2; D might be TRBD1 or TRBD2, each matching 7 bases. The germline V and J ends were trimmed by 4 bases and 4 bases, with 12 bases remaining between them. In germline, CDR1 is SGHTA, CDR2 FQGNSA. The CDR3 has 14 residues.

The gene calls are TRBV28 and TRBJ1-5, with D possibly matching TRBD1 (5 bases). V was clipped by 3 bases and J by 1 base, with 13 bases between them. This CDR3 has 16 amino acids. CDR1 and CDR2 (germline): MDHEN, SYDVKM. The CDR3 spells CASSLYQGQSNQPQHF. The CDR3 nucleotides are TGTGCCAGCAGTTTGTATCAGGGCCAAAGCAATCAGCCCCAGCATTTT.

This rearrangement joins TRBV6-5 to TRBJ2-3, with TRBD2 identical over 7 bases. After removal of 7 bases from V and 2 bases from J, the junction contained 9 bases not matched to a gene. This CDR3 is built from 15 residues. The germline CDR1 and CDR2 sequences are MNHEY and SVGAGI. CDR3 amino acids: CASNKGRDYTDTQYF. CDR3 DNA sequence: TGTGCCAGCAACAAGGGCCGGGACTACACAGATACGCAGTATTTT.

The gene calls are TRBV29-1 and TRBJ2-1; D tentatively fits TRBD1 or TRBD2 (6 bases each). The CDR3 runs 13 residues. CDR1 and CDR2 from the germline V gene are SQVTM and ANQGSEA. V lost 6 bases to trimming and J lost 5 bases, with 14 bases between them. DNA of the CDR3: TGCAGCGTCCTCCCCGGGGGCGACAATGAGCAGTTCTTC. Encoded protein: CSVLPGGDNEQFF.